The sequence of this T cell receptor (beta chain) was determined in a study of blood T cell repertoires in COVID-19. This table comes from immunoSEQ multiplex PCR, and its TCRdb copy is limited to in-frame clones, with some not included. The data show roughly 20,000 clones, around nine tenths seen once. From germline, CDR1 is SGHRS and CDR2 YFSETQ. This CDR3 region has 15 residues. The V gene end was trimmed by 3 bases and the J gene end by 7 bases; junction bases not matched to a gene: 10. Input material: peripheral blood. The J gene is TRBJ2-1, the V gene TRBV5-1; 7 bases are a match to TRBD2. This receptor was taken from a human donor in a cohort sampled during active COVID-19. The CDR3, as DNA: TGCGCCAGCAGCTGGGGGTTGGCGGGAGAAAATGAGCAGTTCTTC. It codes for CASSWGLAGENEQFF.